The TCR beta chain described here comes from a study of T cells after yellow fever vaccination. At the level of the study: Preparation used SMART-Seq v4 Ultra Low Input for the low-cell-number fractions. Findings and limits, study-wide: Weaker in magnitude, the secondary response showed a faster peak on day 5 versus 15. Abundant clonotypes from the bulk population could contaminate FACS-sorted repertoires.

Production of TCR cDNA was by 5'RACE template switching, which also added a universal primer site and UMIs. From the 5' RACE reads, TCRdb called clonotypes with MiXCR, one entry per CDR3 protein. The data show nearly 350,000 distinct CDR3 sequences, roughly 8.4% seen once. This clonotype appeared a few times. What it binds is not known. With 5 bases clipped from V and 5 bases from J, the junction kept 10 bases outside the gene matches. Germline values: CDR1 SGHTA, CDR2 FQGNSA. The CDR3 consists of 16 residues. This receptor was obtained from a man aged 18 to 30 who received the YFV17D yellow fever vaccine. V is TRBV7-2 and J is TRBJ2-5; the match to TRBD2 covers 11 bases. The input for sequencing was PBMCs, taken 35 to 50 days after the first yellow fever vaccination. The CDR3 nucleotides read TGTGCCAGCAGCCCCCCGACTAGCGGGAATAGGGAGACCCAGTACTTC. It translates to CASSPPTSGNRETQYF.